The 13 T cell receptor beta chains listed next were all sequenced from one sample in a study of T cells in Graves' hyperthyroidism and ophthalmopathy. Amplified TCR beta CDR3 regions derived from RNA transcripts. With the HTBI primer set, the TCR CDR3 went through a first round of RT-PCR. TCRdb reprocessed the multiplex PCR reads via MiXCR and lists one record per CDR3 protein. The sample lists 500,000 or so distinct CDR3 sequences; roughly 18% were seen once. The sequenced sample consisted of blood. The receptor source for this set is a young woman with Graves' ophthalmopathy.

The chain carries TRBV20-1 and TRBJ2-1; maybe TRBD1 (5 bases). V was cut by 4 bases and J by 3 bases, with 16 bases left in between. In germline, CDR1 is DFQATT, CDR2 SNEGSKA (reference sequence). The CDR3 spans 15 residues. The DNA of the CDR3 is TGCAGTGCTACCTACAGGCTTCTCATCTACAATGAGCAGTTCTTC. Residues: CSATYRLLIYNEQFF.

This clonotype has a handful of counts. The gene calls are TRBV6-2 or TRBV6-3 and TRBJ2-7; 8 nucleotides align to TRBD1. The germline V gene has CDR1 MNHEY and CDR2 SVGEGT. With 2 bases clipped from V and 7 bases from J, the junction kept 7 bases outside the gene matches. The CDR3 is made up of 14 amino acids. The chain's CDR3 is CASSYRAGGKEQYF. The CDR3 DNA sequence: TGTGCCAGCAGTTACCGGGCAGGGGGCAAGGAGCAGTACTTC.

The chain carries TRBV2 and TRBJ2-5, with D possibly being TRBD1 (5 bases). Germline V gives CDR1 SNHLY, CDR2 FYNNEI. The V and J ends lost 3 bases and 3 bases respectively, with 23 bases between them. The CDR3 runs 18 residues. CDR3 sequence: CASSDPRTPQTPKETQYF. The CDR3 nucleotides are TGTGCCAGCAGTGATCCTCGGACACCCCAAACGCCCAAAGAGACCCAGTACTTC.

This clonotype was detected ten times or more. The chain recombines TRBV14 with TRBJ2-1; TRBD2 is a possible D gene (6 bases). The CDR3 loop spans 15 amino acids. Deletions cut 1 base from V and 9 bases from J, with 16 bases between. Per germline, CDR1 SGHDN and CDR2 FVKESK. CDR3 DNA: TGTGCCAGCAGCCAAGGCAAGGCAGGAGGGGCTGAGCAGTTCTTC. Protein sequence: CASSQGKAGGAEQFF.

The table lists this clonotype with a few counts. This rearrangement joins TRBV28 to TRBJ2-3; D might be TRBD2 (5 bases). The CDR3 length is 16 residues. The germline CDR1 and CDR2 sequences are MDHEN and SYDVKM. V lost 6 bases and J lost 6, with 22 bases in between. CDR3: CASSLWTPISADTQYF. The CDR3 coding sequence is TGTGCCAGCAGCCTCTGGACTCCAATTTCTGCGGATACGCAGTATTTT.

The table lists this clonotype with a few counts. The V gene is TRBV27, the J gene TRBJ2-1; D gene unclear. Germline values: CDR1 MNHEY, CDR2 SMNVEV (reference sequence). The CDR3 spans 12 residues. Trimming pared 3 bases from V and 4 bases from J, leaving 4 bases between. CDR3 coding DNA: TGTGCCAGCAGTTTCCTTTACAATGAGCAGTTCTTC. Protein: CASSFLYNEQFF.

As to this clonotype: A clone one base away is much larger, so this may be a read error. The CDR3 carries no conserved terminal phenylalanine or tryptophan, so it likely arises from a read error. The V call is TRBV11-3, the J call TRBJ1-2; D might be TRBD1 (5 bases). V was shortened by 2 bases and J by 3 bases, with 16 bases between the two germline ends. Germline V CDR1 and CDR2: SGHNT, YENEEA. This CDR3 contains 16 residues. CDR3 nucleotides: TGTGCCAGCAGCTTACCTGACAGAATCTCGTACTATGGCTACACCCTC. It encodes CASSLPDRISYYGYTL.

This chain connects TRBV12-3 or TRBV12-4 to TRBJ1-1; no reliable D call. Trimming removed 6 bases from V and 4 bases from J, with 9 bases in between. The CDR3 is made up of 12 amino acids. For the CDR3, the DNA is TGTGCCAGCAGGATTCCGGGCACTGAAGCTTTCTTT. It encodes CASRIPGTEAFF.

This clonotype has just a few counts. The V call is TRBV20-1, the J call TRBJ2-7, with 7 bases aligning to TRBD2. The germline V gene encodes CDR1 DFQATT and CDR2 SNEGSKA (reference sequence). Trimming took 3 bases from V and 6 from J; bases not matched to a gene: 8. The CDR3 is 13 residues long. The CDR3 protein is CSASKPGGFEQYF. DNA for the CDR3: TGCAGTGCTAGTAAGCCGGGAGGCTTCGAGCAGTACTTC.

The chain recombines TRBV4-2 with TRBJ2-1; possible D gene TRBD1, 5 bases. Germline V gene lookup returns CDR1 LGHNA and CDR2 YNFKEQ. V lost 2 bases and J lost 5, with 13 bases in between. The CDR3 contains 15 residues. The CDR3 loop reads CASSQRLLGDNEQFF. CDR3 in DNA: TGTGCCAGCAGCCAAAGATTATTAGGGGACAATGAGCAGTTCTTC.

This clonotype was counted many times. This chain joins TRBV5-1 and TRBJ1-1; a weak D match, TRBD1 (6 bases). V lost 5 bases and J 0 bases, leaving 17 bases between the germline ends. The CDR3 covers 16 residues. CDR1 SGHRS and CDR2 YFSETQ come from the germline V gene. The CDR3 loop is CASSPDRQAVNTEAFF. CDR3 sequence (DNA): TGCGCCAGCAGTCCGGACAGACAGGCGGTGAACACTGAAGCTTTCTTT.

The V gene is TRBV4-2, the J gene TRBJ2-1; D unclear. The V and J ends lost 0 bases and 0 bases respectively, with 9 bases between them. CDR3 size: 16 residues. Germline CDR1 LGHNA, CDR2 YNFKEQ. CDR3 DNA sequence: TGTGCCAGCAGCCAAGATTCCCTCGACTCCTACAATGAGCAGTTCTTC. This gives the protein CASSQDSLDSYNEQFF.

Many counts were recorded for this clonotype. The chain links TRBV3-1 to TRBJ1-1; no definite D call. V lost 3 bases to trimming and J lost 1 base, with 3 bases between them. Germline values: CDR1 LGHDT, CDR2 YNNKEL (reference sequence). This CDR3 region has 12 residues. The CDR3 sequence: CASSHWNTEAFF. The CDR3 DNA reads as TGTGCCAGCAGCCACTGGAACACTGAAGCTTTCTTT.